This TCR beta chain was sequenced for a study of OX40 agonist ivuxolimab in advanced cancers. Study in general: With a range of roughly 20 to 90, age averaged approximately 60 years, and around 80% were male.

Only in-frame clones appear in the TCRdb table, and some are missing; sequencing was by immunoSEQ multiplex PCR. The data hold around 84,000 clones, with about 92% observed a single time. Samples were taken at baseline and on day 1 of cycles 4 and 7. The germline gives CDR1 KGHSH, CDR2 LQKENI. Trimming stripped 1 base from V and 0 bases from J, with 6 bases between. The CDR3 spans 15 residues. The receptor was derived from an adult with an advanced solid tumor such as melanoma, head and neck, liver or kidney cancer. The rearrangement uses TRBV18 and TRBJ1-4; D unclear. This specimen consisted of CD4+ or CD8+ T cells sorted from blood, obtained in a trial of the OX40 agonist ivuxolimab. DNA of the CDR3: TGTGCCAGCTCACCACTCCCCGCAACTAATGAAAAACTGTTTTTT. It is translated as CASSPLPATNEKLFF.